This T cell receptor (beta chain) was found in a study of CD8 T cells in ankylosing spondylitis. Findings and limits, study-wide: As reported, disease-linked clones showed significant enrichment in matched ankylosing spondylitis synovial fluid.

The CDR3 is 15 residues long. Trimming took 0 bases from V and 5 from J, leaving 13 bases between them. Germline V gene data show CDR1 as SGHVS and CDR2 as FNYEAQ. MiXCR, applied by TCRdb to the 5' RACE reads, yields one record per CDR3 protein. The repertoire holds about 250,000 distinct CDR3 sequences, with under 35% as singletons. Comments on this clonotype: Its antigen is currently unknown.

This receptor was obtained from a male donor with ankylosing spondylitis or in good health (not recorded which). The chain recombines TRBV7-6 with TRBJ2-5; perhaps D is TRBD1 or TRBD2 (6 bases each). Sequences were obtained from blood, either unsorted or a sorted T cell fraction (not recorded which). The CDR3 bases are TGTGCCAGCAGCTTAGCGCAAACAGGGAGGGAGACCCAGTACTTC. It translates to CASSLAQTGRETQYF.